What follows are 29 T cell receptor beta chains derived from one specimen sequenced in a study of cytomegalovirus exposure and HLA in healthy donors. 60 Vbeta and 13 Jbeta primers were used in PCR. The repertoire was sequenced with immunoSEQ multiplex PCR; TCRdb's copy has only in-frame clones and lacks some. The profile shows more than 100,000 clones, more than 60% of them singletons. What was sequenced was PBMCs. The receptors were sampled from a woman in her thirties or forties in good health and CMV-seronegative.

The chain carries TRBV6-1 and TRBJ2-7; TRBD1 is a possible D gene (5 bases). The V end was cut by 0 bases, the J end by 4 bases, with 10 bases between. This CDR3 contains 14 residues. CDR1 and CDR2 from the germline V gene are MNHNS and SASEGT. The CDR3, as DNA: TGTGCCAGCAGTGAAGCGCGGCAGGGATACGAGCAGTACTTC. Translated, it gives CASSEARQGYEQYF.

This chain links TRBV2 with TRBJ2-1, with TRBD2 as a possible D gene (5 bases). Germline V CDR1 and CDR2: SNHLY, FYNNEI. The length of the CDR3 is 15 residues. The ends were cut back, 5 bases at V and 3 bases at J, with 14 bases in the middle. The CDR3 reads CASSKTNSLYNEQFF. The CDR3 coding sequence is TGTGCCAGCAGTAAGACTAACTCCCTCTACAATGAGCAGTTCTTC.

This sequence joins TRBV7-8 and TRBJ2-1; TRBD2 matches 14 bases. V was pared by 2 bases and J by 6 bases, with 12 bases of the junction left unmatched. The germline CDR1 and CDR2 sequences are SGHVS and FQNEAQ. The CDR3 has 19 amino acids. The CDR3 bases are TGTGCCAGCAGCTTAAGGCGACTAGCGGGGGGGCTCTTCGGCAATGAGCAGTTCTTC. Its protein product is CASSLRRLAGGLFGNEQFF.

This clone was detected only once. The chain combines TRBV6-1 with TRBJ1-6, with D perhaps matching TRBD1 (5 bases). The CDR3 consists of 16 residues. Germline CDR1 reads MNHNS; CDR2 reads SASEGT. V dropped 2 bases and J dropped 8 bases, with 16 bases sitting between them. CDR3: CASSEFLQGGDSPLHF. Here the CDR3 DNA reads TGTGCCAGCAGTGAATTCTTGCAGGGAGGCGATTCACCCCTCCACTTT.

This clone has a handful of counts. The chain is built from TRBV6-5 and TRBJ2-7; 13 bases fit TRBD2. The ends lost 4 bases at V and 6 bases at J; junction bases unmatched: 9. The V gene's germline CDR1 is MNHEY and CDR2 SVGAGI. CDR3 size: 16 residues. DNA for the CDR3: TGTGCCAGCAGTTCCCTAGGACTAGCGGGAGATATCGAGCAGTACTTC. Its protein is CASSSLGLAGDIEQYF.

The chain has TRBV7-2 and TRBJ2-3, with 10 nucleotides matching TRBD2. V dropped 0 bases and J dropped 6; count of bases not matched to a gene: 12. Germline V lookup: CDR1 SGHTA, CDR2 FQGNSA. The CDR3 length is 18 residues. The CDR3 region is CASSLAPRGLAGVDTQYF. The CDR3 region has the DNA TGTGCCAGCAGCTTAGCCCCGAGAGGGCTAGCGGGGGTTGATACGCAGTATTTT.

This chain connects TRBV6-5 to TRBJ1-5, with 8 bases fitting TRBD1. The CDR3 length is 14 residues. The V segment lost 6 bases and the J segment 1 base; nucleotides outside the gene matches: 2. The V gene's germline CDR1 is MNHEY and CDR2 SVGAGI. The CDR3 sequence: CASRRQGSNQPQHF. In DNA, the CDR3 is TGTGCCAGCAGACGACAGGGGAGCAATCAGCCCCAGCATTTT.

The V call is TRBV5-4, the J call TRBJ2-7; 7 nucleotides align to TRBD2. Germline V CDR1 and CDR2: SGHNT, YYREEE (reference sequence). The CDR3 spans 14 residues. V was clipped by 4 bases and J by 6 bases; unmatched bases: 10. The CDR3 loop reads CASSASGWGGEQYF. In DNA, the CDR3 is TGTGCCAGCAGCGCCAGCGGGTGGGGGGGCGAGCAGTACTTC.

The chain is built from TRBV5-1 and TRBJ1-3, with 10 positions matching TRBD2. The DNA end favors TRBJ2-2, so the J call may be wrong. Looked up from germline, CDR1 is SGHRS and CDR2 is YFSETQ. This CDR3 has 16 residues. CDR3 sequence: CASSLALAGDGGELFF. The CDR3 nucleotides read TGCGCCAGCAGCTTGGCTCTAGCGGGAGATGGCGGGGAGCTGTTTTTT.

The chain is built from TRBV7-2 and TRBJ2-7; 7 positions agree with TRBD2. Germline V gene data show CDR1 as SGHTA and CDR2 as FQGNSA. The CDR3 runs to 15 residues. V shed 3 bases, J shed 4 bases, and the junction held 9 bases outside the gene matches. Written as DNA, the CDR3 is TGTGCCAGCAGCTTTGATAGCGGGCTTTCGTACGAGCAGTACTTC. Protein: CASSFDSGLSYEQYF.

V and J are TRBV7-2 and TRBJ2-3, with 8 bases identical to TRBD2. After removal of 2 bases from V and 6 bases from J, the junction contained 10 bases not matched to a gene. Looked up from germline, CDR1 is SGHTA and CDR2 is FQGNSA. The CDR3 has 16 residues. CDR3 residues: CASSLTVAGIVDTQYF. Here the CDR3 DNA reads TGTGCCAGCAGCTTAACTGTAGCGGGAATAGTGGATACGCAGTATTTT.

The genes are TRBV6-1 and TRBJ2-7, with 14 bases matching TRBD2. With V trimmed by 6 bases and J by 7 bases, 8 bases remained unmatched. This CDR3 region has 15 residues. CDR1 and CDR2 (germline): MNHNS, SASEGT. CDR3 protein: CASRTGTSGSQEQYF. The CDR3 region has the DNA TGTGCCAGCAGAACCGGGACTAGCGGGAGTCAGGAGCAGTACTTC.

This clone is classed as large. This chain uses TRBV25-1 with TRBJ1-1, with D possibly TRBD1 on 5 matching bases. The CDR3 loop spans 13 amino acids. Between the trimmed V and J ends, which lost 6 bases and 5 bases, there was a span of 13 bases. CDR1 is MGHDK and CDR2 is SYGVNS in the germline V gene. As DNA, the CDR3 is TGTGCCAGCAGGGGGCTGGGGCGAACTGAAGCTTTCTTT. Protein product: CASRGLGRTEAFF.

The V and J genes are TRBV7-3 and TRBJ2-2, with 8 bases fitting TRBD2. Looked up from germline, CDR1 is SGHTA and CDR2 is FQGTGA. Unmatched junction bases numbered 6, after V lost 5 bases and J lost 4 bases. This CDR3 has 15 residues. CDR3 in amino acids: CASSETSALTGELFF. CDR3 DNA sequence: TGTGCCAGCAGCGAGACTAGCGCGCTCACCGGGGAGCTGTTTTTT.

This clone was detected only once. The genes are TRBV27 and TRBJ2-1, with D maybe TRBD2 (5 bases). Germline V gene data show CDR1 as MNHEY and CDR2 as SMNVEV (reference sequence). CDR3 length: 15 amino acids. V was clipped by 6 bases and J by 6 bases, with 18 bases between them. CDR3 nucleotides: TGTGCCAGCAGCTGGGTAGCAACGGGAACCAATGAGCAGTTCTTC. Translating gives CASSWVATGTNEQFF.

This rearrangement joins TRBV7-2 to TRBJ1-5, with D unclear. Germline values: CDR1 SGHTA, CDR2 FQGNSA. This CDR3 is built from 13 residues. The V end lost 5 bases, the J end lost 3 bases, and 8 bases lay between the germline ends. DNA for the CDR3: TGTGCCAGCAGCAACCAACACAATCAGCCCCAGCATTTT. Amino acids: CASSNQHNQPQHF.

The chain combines TRBV18 with TRBJ2-7; D may be TRBD1 (5 bases). Trimming pared 2 bases from V and 6 bases from J, leaving 11 bases between. The CDR3 has 13 amino acids. Germline assignment: CDR1 KGHSH and CDR2 LQKENI. CDR3 DNA: TGTGCCAGCTCACCAAGCCCAGGGTCCGAGCAGTACTTC. Protein product: CASSPSPGSEQYF.

The rearrangement joins TRBV18 to TRBJ1-2; 12 positions match TRBD1. CDR1 KGHSH and CDR2 LQKENI come from the germline V gene. The CDR3 covers 15 residues. The V gene end was trimmed by 4 bases and the J gene end by 3 bases; junction bases not matched to a gene: 3. CDR3 DNA sequence: TGTGCCAGCTCACGGGGACAGGGGGCCGACTATGGCTACACCTTC. This encodes CASSRGQGADYGYTF.

The V and J genes are TRBV19 and TRBJ2-7; 7 bases map to TRBD1. CDR1 is LNHDA, CDR2 SQIVND, per germline (reference sequence). Trimming removed 2 bases from V and 3 bases from J; junction bases left unmatched: 1. This CDR3 has 13 amino acids. Here the CDR3 DNA reads TGTGCCAGTAGTATAACAGGGGACTACGAGCAGTACTTC. Its translation is CASSITGDYEQYF.

This clone has a handful of counts. The CDR3 loop is CASSSSRLGKYNEQFF. In DNA, the CDR3 is TGTGCCAGCAGCTCGTCGCGGCTAGGAAAGTACAATGAGCAGTTCTTC. The chain employs TRBV7-8 and TRBJ2-1; D is unresolved. Trimming stripped 4 bases from V and 4 bases from J, with 17 bases between. The length of the CDR3 is 16 residues. Germline lookup yields CDR1 SGHVS and CDR2 FQNEAQ.

The chain is built from TRBV11-2 and TRBJ2-7; TRBD2 is a possible D gene (7 bases). The V and J ends lost 2 bases and 2 bases respectively, with 10 bases between them. The CDR3 sequence is 14 residues long. Germline V gene sequence: CDR1 SGHAT, CDR2 FQNNGV. Here the CDR3 DNA reads TGTGCCAGCAGCTTAACCGGGGGGCCCTACGAGCAGTACTTC. Translation: CASSLTGGPYEQYF.

The chain combines TRBV5-4 with TRBJ1-3; no clear D gene. The germline V and J ends were trimmed by 1 base and 4 bases, with 9 bases remaining between them. The CDR3 sequence is 14 residues long. CDR1 SGHNT and CDR2 YYREEE come from the germline V gene (reference sequence). CDR3 sequence (DNA): TGTGCCAGCAGCTTGCCGTCAGGCGGAAACACCATATATTTT. As protein: CASSLPSGGNTIYF.

The chain joins TRBV27 to TRBJ1-2; 8 bases align to TRBD1. There are 14 residues in the CDR3. V gave up 8 bases and J gave up 10 bases; unmatched junction bases: 15. CDR1 is MNHEY, CDR2 SMNVEV, per germline (reference sequence). CDR3 coding DNA: TGTGCCAGCGGGGCCGGGGGCGACAGGGGACACTACACCTTC. Protein product: CASGAGGDRGHYTF.

The chain couples TRBV11-3 to TRBJ2-7, with TRBD2 identical over 10 bases. Germline-derived CDR1 and CDR2 are SGHNT and YENEEA. CDR3 size: 18 residues. V dropped 3 bases and J dropped 1; count of bases not matched to a gene: 12. The CDR3 sequence is CASSFGLAGAFGSYEQYF. In DNA, the CDR3 is TGTGCCAGCAGCTTCGGCCTAGCGGGAGCCTTCGGGTCCTACGAGCAGTACTTC.

The rearrangement joins TRBV9 to TRBJ1-2; a possible D gene is TRBD1 (5 bases). V lost 1 base and J lost 1, with 8 bases in between. This CDR3 comprises 14 residues. The germline V gene encodes CDR1 SGDLS and CDR2 YYNGEE. For the CDR3, the DNA is TGTGCCAGCAGCGTATCCAGGGTTAACTATGGCTACACCTTC. Translated, it gives CASSVSRVNYGYTF.

This chain uses TRBV4-3 with TRBJ1-5; no firm D call. The V end was cut by 0 bases, the J end by 0 bases, with 9 bases between. Germline lookup yields CDR1 LGHNA and CDR2 YSLEER. CDR3 length: 16 amino acids. CDR3 sequence (DNA): TGCGCCAGCAGCCAAGATGGAGGGAATAGCAATCAGCCCCAGCATTTT. Translated: CASSQDGGNSNQPQHF.

V gene TRBV5-3 combines with J gene TRBJ2-3; TRBD2 is a possible D gene (6 bases). Being an ORF, TRBV5-3 has a function that is uncertain. V dropped 4 bases and J dropped 0 bases, with 12 bases sitting between them. CDR3 length: 15 residues. CDR3 nucleotide sequence: TGTGCCAGAAGCCCGCGGCGGGGAAGCACAGATACGCAGTATTTT. Its translation: CARSPRRGSTDTQYF.

The chain couples TRBV11-2 to TRBJ2-1, with TRBD2 identical over 7 bases. Trimming removed 6 bases from V and 15 bases from J; junction bases left unmatched: 14. The germline CDR1 and CDR2 sequences are SGHAT and FQNNGV. This CDR3 has 13 amino acids. This chain's CDR3 is CASRYSGTPIGFF. CDR3 DNA: TGTGCCAGCAGATACAGCGGGACTCCCATTGGGTTCTTC.

This sequence joins TRBV28 and TRBJ2-3; D possibly corresponds to TRBD2 (6 bases). This CDR3 region has 13 residues. Trimming took off 11 bases at V and 7 bases at J, with 19 bases between the two ends. The germline V gene encodes CDR1 MDHEN and CDR2 SYDVKM. CDR3 nucleotide sequence: TGTGCCGCCGCGGGACCCGGTGCCCATACGCAGTATTTT. It specifies CAAAGPGAHTQYF.